This note documents a single TCR beta chain sequence. Its antigen is unknown. This sample is part of a study of identifying expanded T cells in peripheral blood. TCRdb's copy holds only in-frame clones and misses some; the assay was immunoSEQ multiplex PCR. The profile shows some 91,000 clones, about 91% of them singletons. With 2 bases removed from V and 2 bases from J, the gap between germline ends came to 10 bases. Germline values: CDR1 SGDLS, CDR2 YYNGEE. The CDR3 covers 14 residues. Study findings and constraints: Differentially abundant clones: about 1.3 between replicates, about 15 at roughly 2 weeks, over 18 at four. Clone count variance between approximately two-week samples rose with total template count.

No infections or other immune events were documented during collection. Sequencing used blood. The clonotype originates from a person aged 18 to 70 in good health. The rearrangement joins TRBV9 to TRBJ2-5, with D possibly TRBD1 on 6 matching bases. CDR3 bases: TGTGCCAGCAGCGTTCTAGGGGGTCAAGAGACCCAGTACTTC. It yields the protein CASSVLGGQETQYF.